The 6 T cell receptor beta chains given below trace back to one sample, sequenced in a study of CD8+ T cells in alopecia areata. Extraction and reverse transcription of RNA yielded cDNA as the sequencing template. Measured with immunoSEQ multiplex PCR; TCRdb has only the in-frame clones, and not every one. The table includes hundreds of thousands of clones, about 68% detected once. The material sequenced was CD4+ T cells sorted from blood, taken at week 0. These TCRs come from a human donor with alopecia areata.

V is TRBV9 and J is TRBJ1-3; no firm D call. CDR1 SGDLS and CDR2 YYNGEE come from the germline V gene. The CDR3 runs to 12 residues. V dropped 5 bases and J dropped 1 base, with 4 bases sitting between them. CDR3 coding DNA: TGTGCCAGCAGAGGTTCTGGAAACACCATATATTTT. Translating it yields CASRGSGNTIYF.

In its sample, this clone was seen once. This chain links TRBV30 with TRBJ2-7; 9 nucleotides match TRBD1. Germline loops: CDR1 GTSNPN, CDR2 SVGIG (reference sequence). The J segment lost 9 bases and the V segment lost 2 bases, leaving 5 bases of the junction unmatched. The length of the CDR3 is 12 residues. The CDR3 here is CAWSSGQGTQYF. Here the CDR3 DNA reads TGTGCCTGGAGTTCGGGACAGGGAACGCAGTACTTC.

Only a few counts were recorded for this clone. This chain uses TRBV25-1 with TRBJ2-1, with D uncertain. Between the trimmed V and J ends, which lost 4 bases and 3 bases, there was a span of 7 bases. Germline assignment: CDR1 MGHDK and CDR2 SYGVNS. The CDR3 runs 13 residues. CDR3 loop: CASSGPIYNEQFF. The CDR3, as DNA: TGTGCCAGCAGTGGTCCTATCTACAATGAGCAGTTCTTC.

The chain uses TRBV7-9 and TRBJ2-1; the D gene could be TRBD1 or TRBD2 (6 bases each). Trimming cost V 7 bases and J 8 bases, with 15 bases left between them. Germline V CDR1 and CDR2: SEHNR, FQNEAQ (reference sequence). This CDR3 is built from 13 residues. The CDR3 region is CASTTGGPYEQFF. The DNA of the CDR3 is TGTGCCAGCACCACTGGGGGGCCCTATGAGCAGTTCTTC.

There are a few counts of this clone. This CDR3 reads CATSGSGSETQYF. The CDR3 region has the DNA TGTGCCACTTCAGGGAGCGGGTCCGAGACCCAGTACTTC. This rearrangement joins TRBV6-1 to TRBJ2-5; D possibly corresponds to TRBD2 (6 bases). The V and J ends lost 10 bases and 5 bases respectively, with 17 bases between them. Germline V gene lookup returns CDR1 MNHNS and CDR2 SASEGT. The length of the CDR3 is 13 residues.

The chain couples TRBV29-1 to TRBJ1-1, with D unresolved. CDR3 length equals 14 residues. CDR1 and CDR2 (germline): SQVTM, ANQGSEA. The V and J ends lost 3 bases and 1 base respectively, with 12 bases between them. The CDR3 nucleotides read TGCAGCGTTGATGAAAGGCTGCAGAACACTGAAGCTTTCTTT. Its protein is CSVDERLQNTEAFF.